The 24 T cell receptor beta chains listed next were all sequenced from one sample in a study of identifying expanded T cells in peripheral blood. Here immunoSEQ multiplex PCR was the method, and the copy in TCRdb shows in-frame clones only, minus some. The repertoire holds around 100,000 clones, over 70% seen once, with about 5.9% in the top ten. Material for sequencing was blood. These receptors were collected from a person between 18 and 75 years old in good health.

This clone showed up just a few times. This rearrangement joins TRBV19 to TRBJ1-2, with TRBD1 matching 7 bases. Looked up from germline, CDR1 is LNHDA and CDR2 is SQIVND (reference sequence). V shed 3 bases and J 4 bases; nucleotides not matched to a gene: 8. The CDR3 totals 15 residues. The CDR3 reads CASSIPIGGSYGYTF. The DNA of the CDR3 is TGTGCCAGTAGTATCCCCATAGGGGGCAGCTATGGCTACACCTTC.

Here the CDR3 DNA reads TGTGCCAGCAGTGACAGGGCAAAAGCCAAAAACATTCAGTACTTC. Translating it yields CASSDRAKAKNIQYF. This chain links TRBV2 with TRBJ2-4, with D perhaps matching TRBD1 (5 bases). This CDR3 is built from 15 residues. Per germline, CDR1 SNHLY and CDR2 FYNNEI. Trimming shortened V by 3 bases and J by 0 bases, and 9 bases separated the two germline ends. Full variable domain (remainder filled in from reference TRBV2 and TRBJ2-4): EPEVTQTPSHQVTQMGQEVILRCVPISNHLYFYWYRQILGQKVEFLVSFYNNEISEKSEIFDDQFSVERPDGSNFTLKIRSTKLEDSAMYFCASSDRAKAKNIQYFGAGTRLSVL.

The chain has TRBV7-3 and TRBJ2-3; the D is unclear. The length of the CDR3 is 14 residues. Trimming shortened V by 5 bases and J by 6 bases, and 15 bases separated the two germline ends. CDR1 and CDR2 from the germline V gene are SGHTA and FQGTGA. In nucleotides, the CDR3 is TGTGCCAGCAGCCCAGCTGCGGAGATTGATACGCAGTATTTT. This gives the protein CASSPAAEIDTQYF.

The CDR3 here is CASSAAGTGIRGYTF. The CDR3 region has the DNA TGTGCCAGCAGCGCAGCCGGGACAGGGATCCGGGGCTACACCTTC. The chain joins TRBV7-2 to TRBJ1-2; 9 bases fit TRBD1. J lost 8 bases, V lost 5 bases, and 12 bases had no gene match. The CDR3 totals 15 residues. CDR1 is SGHTA, CDR2 FQGNSA, per germline.

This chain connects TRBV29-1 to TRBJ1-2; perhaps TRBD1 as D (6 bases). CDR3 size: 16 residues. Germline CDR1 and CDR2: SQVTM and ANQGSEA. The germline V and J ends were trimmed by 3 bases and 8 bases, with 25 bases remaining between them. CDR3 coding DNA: TGCAGCGTTGACAGAGGGGGGCAGGCCCCTGGGGGAGGCTACACCTTC. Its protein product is CSVDRGGQAPGGGYTF.

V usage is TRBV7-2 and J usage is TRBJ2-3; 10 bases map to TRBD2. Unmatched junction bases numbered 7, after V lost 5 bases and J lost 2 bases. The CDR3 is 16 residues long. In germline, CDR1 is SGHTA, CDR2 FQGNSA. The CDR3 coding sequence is TGTGCCAGCAGCCCGCTAGCGGGGGAGAACACAGATACGCAGTATTTT. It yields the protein CASSPLAGENTDTQYF.

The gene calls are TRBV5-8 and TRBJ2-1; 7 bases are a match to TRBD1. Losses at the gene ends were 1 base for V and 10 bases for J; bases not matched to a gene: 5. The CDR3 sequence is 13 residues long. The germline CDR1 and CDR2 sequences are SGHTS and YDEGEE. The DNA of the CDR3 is TGTGCCAGCAGCTTGAGGACAGGCCTAGAGCAGTTCTTC. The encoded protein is CASSLRTGLEQFF.

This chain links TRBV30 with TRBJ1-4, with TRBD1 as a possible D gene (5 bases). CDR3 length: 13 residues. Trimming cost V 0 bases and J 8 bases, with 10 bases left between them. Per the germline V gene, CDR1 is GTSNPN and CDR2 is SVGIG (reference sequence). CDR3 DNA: TGTGCCTGGAGTGTAGGAGGGACGGAAAAACTGTTTTTT. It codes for CAWSVGGTEKLFF.

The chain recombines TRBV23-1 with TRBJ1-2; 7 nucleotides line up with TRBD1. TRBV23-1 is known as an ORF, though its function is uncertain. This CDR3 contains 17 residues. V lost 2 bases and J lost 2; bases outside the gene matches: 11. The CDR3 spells CASSQEDQQGLNYGYTF. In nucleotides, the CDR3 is TGCGCCAGCAGTCAAGAAGATCAACAGGGGCTAAACTATGGCTACACCTTC.

The CDR3 loop reads CASSFLAGTVNTEAFF. CDR3 coding DNA: TGCGCCAGCAGCTTCTTGGCAGGGACCGTGAACACTGAAGCTTTCTTT. The V call is TRBV5-1, the J call TRBJ1-1, with D perhaps TRBD1 (5 bases). Germline lookup yields CDR1 SGHRS and CDR2 YFSETQ. The V and J ends lost 2 bases and 0 bases respectively, with 14 bases between them. This CDR3 has 16 residues. The complete variable domain, with remaining parts taken from reference TRBV5-1 and TRBJ1-1, reads KAGVTQTPRYLIKTRGQQVTLSCSPISGHRSVSWYQQTPGQGLQFLFEYFSETQRNKGNFPGRFSGRQFSNSRSEMNVSTLELGDSALYLCASSFLAGTVNTEAFFGQGTRLTVV.

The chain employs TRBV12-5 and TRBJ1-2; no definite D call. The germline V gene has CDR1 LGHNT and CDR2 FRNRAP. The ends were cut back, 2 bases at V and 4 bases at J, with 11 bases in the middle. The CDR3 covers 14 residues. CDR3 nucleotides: TGTGCTAGTGGTTTGCCGGTTGCGCTCTATGGCTACACCTTC. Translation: CASGLPVALYGYTF.

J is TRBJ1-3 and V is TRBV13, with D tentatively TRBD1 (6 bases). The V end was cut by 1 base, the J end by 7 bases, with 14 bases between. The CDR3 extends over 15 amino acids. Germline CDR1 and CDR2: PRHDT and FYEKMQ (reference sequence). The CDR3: CASSLVQGIANTIYF. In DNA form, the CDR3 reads TGTGCCAGCAGCTTAGTTCAGGGGATTGCGAACACCATATATTTT.

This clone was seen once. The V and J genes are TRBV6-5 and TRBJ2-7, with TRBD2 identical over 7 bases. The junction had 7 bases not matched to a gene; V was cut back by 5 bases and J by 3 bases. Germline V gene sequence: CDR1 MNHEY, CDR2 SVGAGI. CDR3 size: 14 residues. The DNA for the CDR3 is TGTGCCAGCAGTGTGTTGAGCGGGGACTACGAGCAGTACTTC. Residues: CASSVLSGDYEQYF.

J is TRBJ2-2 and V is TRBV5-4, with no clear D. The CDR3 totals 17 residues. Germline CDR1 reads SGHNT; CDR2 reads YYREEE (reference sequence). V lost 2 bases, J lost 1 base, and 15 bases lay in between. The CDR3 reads CASSFFLFAENTGELFF. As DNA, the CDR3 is TGTGCCAGCAGCTTTTTCCTCTTTGCGGAGAACACCGGGGAGCTGTTTTTT.

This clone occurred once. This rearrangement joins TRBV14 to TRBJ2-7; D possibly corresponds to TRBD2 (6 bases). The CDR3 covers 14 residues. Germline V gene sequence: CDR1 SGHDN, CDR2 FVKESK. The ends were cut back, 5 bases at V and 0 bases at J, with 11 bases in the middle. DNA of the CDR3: TGTGCCAGCAGCACGAGGCGGGGCTCCTACGAGCAGTACTTC. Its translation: CASSTRRGSYEQYF.

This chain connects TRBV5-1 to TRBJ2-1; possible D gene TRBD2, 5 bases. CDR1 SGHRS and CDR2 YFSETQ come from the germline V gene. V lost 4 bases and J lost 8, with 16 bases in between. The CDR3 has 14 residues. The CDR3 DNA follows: TGCGCCAGCAGCCCGGAGGTGGGCCGGGATGAGCAGTTCTTC. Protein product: CASSPEVGRDEQFF.

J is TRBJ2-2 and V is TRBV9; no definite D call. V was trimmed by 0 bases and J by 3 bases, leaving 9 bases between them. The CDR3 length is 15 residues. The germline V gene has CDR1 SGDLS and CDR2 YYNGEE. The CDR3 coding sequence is TGTGCCAGCAGCGTAGGTTTGGGGTACACCGGGGAGCTGTTTTTT. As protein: CASSVGLGYTGELFF.

The CDR3 nucleotides are TGTGCCAGCAGCGTCGGGATACAGGGAACTCAGCCCCAGCATTTT. The encoded protein is CASSVGIQGTQPQHF. The rearrangement uses TRBV9 and TRBJ1-5; weak D call: TRBD1 (6 bases). The CDR3 is made up of 15 amino acids. With 2 bases removed from V and 6 bases from J, the gap between germline ends came to 15 bases. CDR1 and CDR2 from the germline V gene are SGDLS and YYNGEE.

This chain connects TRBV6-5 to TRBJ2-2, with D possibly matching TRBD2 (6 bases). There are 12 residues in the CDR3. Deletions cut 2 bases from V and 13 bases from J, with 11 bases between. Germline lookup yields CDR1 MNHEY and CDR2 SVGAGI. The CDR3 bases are TGTGCCAGCAGTTACGATGGGGAGGCGCTGTTTTTT. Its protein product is CASSYDGEALFF.

This chain's CDR3 is CASSHIENIQYF. The DNA of the CDR3 is TGTGCCAGCAGCCACATCGAAAACATTCAGTACTTC. V is TRBV7-9 and J is TRBJ2-4, with unresolved D. Germline loops: CDR1 SEHNR, CDR2 FQNEAQ (reference sequence). The V end was cut by 5 bases, the J end by 5 bases, with 7 bases between. This CDR3 spans 12 amino acids.

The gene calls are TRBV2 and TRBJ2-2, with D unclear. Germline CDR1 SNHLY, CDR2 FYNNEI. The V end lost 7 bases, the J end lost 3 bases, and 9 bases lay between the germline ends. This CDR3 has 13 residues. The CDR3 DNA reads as TGTGCCAGCAAGGCCGGATACACCGGGGAGCTGTTTTTT. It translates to CASKAGYTGELFF. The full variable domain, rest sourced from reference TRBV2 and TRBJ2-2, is EPEVTQTPSHQVTQMGQEVILRCVPISNHLYFYWYRQILGQKVEFLVSFYNNEISEKSEIFDDQFSVERPDGSNFTLKIRSTKLEDSAMYFCASKAGYTGELFFGEGSRLTVL.

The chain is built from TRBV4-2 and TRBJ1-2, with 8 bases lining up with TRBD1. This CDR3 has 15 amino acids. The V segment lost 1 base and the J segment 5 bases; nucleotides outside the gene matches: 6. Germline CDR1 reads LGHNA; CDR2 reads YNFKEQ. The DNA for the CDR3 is TGTGCCAGCAGCCAAGGGGGGACAGGTACATATGGCTACACCTTC. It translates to CASSQGGTGTYGYTF.

The CDR3 DNA reads as TGTGCCATCAGGGGTCAGGGGGCCCCGGGCACTGAAGCTTTCTTT. Encoded protein: CAIRGQGAPGTEAFF. The chain employs TRBV10-3 and TRBJ1-1; 8 bases are shared with TRBD1. J lost 4 bases, V lost 6 bases, and 10 bases had no gene match. In germline, CDR1 is ENHRY, CDR2 SYGVKD. The CDR3 loop spans 15 amino acids.

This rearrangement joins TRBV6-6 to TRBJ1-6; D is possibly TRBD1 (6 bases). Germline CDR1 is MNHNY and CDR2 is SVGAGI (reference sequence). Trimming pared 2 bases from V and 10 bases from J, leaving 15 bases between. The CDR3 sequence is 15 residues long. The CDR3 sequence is CASSYRDTGGSPLHF. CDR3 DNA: TGTGCCAGCAGTTACCGGGACACCGGCGGGTCACCCCTCCACTTT.